The sequence of this TCR beta chain was determined in a study of cytomegalovirus exposure and HLA in healthy donors. Notes on the study in general: One variant, a missense change in DCLRE1C, was linked in a later analysis to TCR beta V- and J-gene trimming. Analyzed later, most CMV-associated TCR beta chains appeared HLA-restricted. In a later analysis, HLA-associated beta chains showed higher expansion and lower generation probabilities than comparable chains.

This CDR3 has 13 residues. The germline CDR1 and CDR2 sequences are SGDLS and YYNGEE. V lost 0 bases, J lost 8 bases, and 6 bases lay in between. Points on this clone: What it recognizes is unknown.

The PCR ran on 60 Vbeta and 13 Jbeta primers. The method was immunoSEQ multiplex PCR; TCRdb's version includes in-frame clones alone and lacks a portion of them. This table has tens of thousands of clones, under 80% appearing once. The sequence came from a male donor in good health and CMV-seronegative. The chain combines TRBV9 with TRBJ1-6; D unresolved. Sequencing was carried out using PBMCs. The CDR3 protein is CASSVVGDSPLHF. The CDR3 bases are TGTGCCAGCAGCGTAGTAGGAGATTCACCCCTCCACTTT.